This entry lists 2 T cell receptor beta chains sequenced from one sample in a study of identical twins. TCRdb independently ran MiXCR on the 5' RACE reads; one entry per CDR3 protein. This table holds hundreds of thousands of distinct CDR3 sequences, 9% to 15% found once. The same sample was also studied in work on yellow fever vaccine responses in identical twins.

Sequencing used CD8+ T cells sorted from blood. These receptors originate from a woman between 18 and 30 years old in good health.

This clonotype was picked up a small number of times. The CDR3 reads CASKPSGNEQFF. The CDR3 nucleotides read TGTGCCAGCAAACCTAGCGGCAATGAGCAGTTCTTC. The chain uses TRBV27 and TRBJ2-1; 7 nucleotides line up with TRBD2. Looked up from germline, CDR1 is MNHEY and CDR2 is SMNVEV (reference sequence). The CDR3 runs 12 residues. Germline trimming cut 7 bases from V and 6 bases from J; bases unmatched to any gene: 3.

This clonotype was observed a few times. This rearrangement joins TRBV12-3 or TRBV12-4 to TRBJ2-7; a weak D match, TRBD2 (6 bases). The length of the CDR3 is 15 residues. Trimming removed 6 bases from V and 0 bases from J, with 15 bases in between. The CDR3 DNA is TGTGCCAGCAGCTCACCTGACGGGAGCTCCTACGAGCAGTACTTC. Translating it yields CASSSPDGSSYEQYF.